Sequencing of this T cell receptor beta chain was carried out in a study of cytomegalovirus exposure and HLA in healthy donors (dated by TCRdb to about 2017). Broadly, across the study: An earlier analysis of approximately 640 of the donors reported 250 to 300 Gb of sequence data and 117 million unique TCR beta sequences from 150 million to 200 million T cells. To predict cytomegalovirus infection status, the study brought together high-throughput TCR immunosequencing, statistical association of individual TCRs with disease status, and machine learning. Around 330 gigabases of sequencing data and 70 million to 95 million unique TCR sequences made up an early release that covered roughly 670 HLA-typed donors. Donor age, sex, ethnicity and CMV serostatus were compiled alongside the repertoire data. In a later analysis, previously published TCR beta repertoires from about 670 donors were re-analyzed and high-resolution HLA genotyping was added so that TCR occurrence patterns could be studied. Among the approximately 420 genotyped donors, around 79% belonged to the genetic ancestry cluster associated with self-reported Caucasian donors. Roughly 5 DR-DQ haplotypes were treated as single units for association and clustering because of strong linkage in the cohort. The number of donors typed differed by locus, with about 629-640 for A, B, C, DRB1 and DQB1, 522 for DQA1, over 600 for DPA1, and some 450 for DPB1. The study profiled the T cell repertoires of 500 to 800 subjects by immunosequencing and related them to cytomegalovirus serostatus. A later genetic analysis took genome-wide SNP genotypes for about 55% of the 666 donors and used that subset as a discovery cohort. Class I and class II HLA loci were covered by the typing at four-digit resolution. The study aimed to test whether signatures of past pathogen exposure could be identified by cataloging public T cell receptors. All discovery cohort repertoires had been generated on a single sequencing platform. On average, 235,054 unique TCR beta nucleotide sequences were sequenced per donor among about 400 genotyped donors of the cohort, with roughly 18% of those sequences being non-productive. Besides the first cohort of around 670 subjects, a separate validation cohort made up of 120 different subjects was used. To decide whether each TCR beta V gene segment behaved as functional or pseudogenic, an earlier analysis of several hundred of the donors relied on high-throughput TCR beta sequencing. In the later analysis, no new phenotypic data were used to find candidate immune exposures; instead, reliance was placed on TCR beta sequences and their occurrence across donors. What the research found in general, with its limitations: When HLA alleles, especially DR and DQ, strongly co-occurred, attributing TCR associations to individual alleles was difficult. In a later analysis, HLA-associated TCR beta chains showed more clonal expansion and lower generation probabilities than non-associated chains that were equally common. The authors suggested that the approach could potentially be extended to other disease states and immunological phenotypes. In the study, 150 to 200 TCR beta chains were listed as associated with cytomegalovirus. In an earlier analysis of 587 of the donors, most TCR beta V segments appeared in productive rearrangements about 90% or about 30% of the time, broadly matching IMGT annotations. Immune exposure information for the cohort was limited to CMV serostatus. A group of highly shared sequence variants was considered likely to be a technical artifact of the sequencing pipeline. Correlated functional status among segregating V segments might be attributable to linkage disequilibrium, but an unknown experimental factor could not be ruled out. Several of the top co-occurrence clusters appeared to be linked to parvovirus B19, influenza, CMV and Epstein-Barr virus, according to a later analysis. The cohort was sequenced for TCR beta chains only, and without alpha or paired-chain data the features that could be detected were limited. A further reported finding was that TCR beta sequences accurately predicted the HLA-A and HLA-B alleles for most subjects in the first cohort. A later genetic analysis associated a missense DCLRE1C variant with V-gene and J-gene trimming of TCR beta chains, and an independent cohort replicated the association. The classifier was reported to diagnose cytomegalovirus status with high specificity and sensitivity in both the original cohort and the validation cohort. In vitro tests confirmed that a few of the cytomegalovirus-associated TCR beta chains recognize cytomegalovirus antigens. A later analysis found that most CMV-associated TCR beta chains appeared HLA-restricted, with HLA associations seemingly driven largely by CMV exposure. Most TCR sequences were seen in very few donors, while some public TCRs were found in many individuals. A later analysis found that TCR association rates varied across HLA loci, with DRB1 alleles showing the most associated TCRs and HLA-C alleles the fewest. At a false discovery rate of 0.05, a later analysis linked around 17,000 TCR beta sequences to specific HLA alleles. According to a later genetic analysis, donors in an Asian-associated ancestry cluster had fewer N-insertions in productive TCRs than the roughly 670-donor mean. Over 15 rarely observed V segments, including chromosome 9 orphons, were excluded from the earlier analysis of a few hundred of the donors because counts were too low. Some IMGT-functional V segments, including TRBV6-2 and TRBV6-3, could not be distinguished by the 87-base-pair reads and were therefore excluded. HLA typing was unavailable for some donors at each locus, so association tests used only the typed subset. The presence/absence analyses assumed that sequencing depth was roughly uniform across donors, and that assumption may not be true.

The cohort comprised fewer than 700 healthy bone marrow donors. All cohort members were sampled while nominally healthy, although unrecorded immune exposures were likely present. The donor tested CMV seropositive and was one of the 289 seropositive cohort members. A peripheral blood sample was collected from each donor, and TCR beta sequencing was performed on peripheral blood mononuclear cells. The Qiagen DNeasy Blood Extraction Kit was used to extract genomic DNA from the blood cell samples. CDR1 is given as GTSNPN and CDR2 as SVGIG, both from the germline V gene (reference sequence). Cut back by 2 bases and 11 bases, the V and J ends lie 12 bases apart. The CDR3, cysteine through phenylalanine, is 11 amino acids long. Solely the CDR3 DNA is kept, with 33 bases framed from the first base. As concerns this clone: Its antigen target is currently unknown. No base quality information exists; no much larger clone differs at one position.

Library preparation used the immunoSEQ multiplex PCR assay. For the multiplex PCR, a mixture combining 60 forward primers for TCR Vbeta segments and 13 reverse primers for TCR Jbeta segments was used. The CDR3 region of rearranged TCR beta genes was amplified from genomic DNA by a multiplex PCR assay. The Illumina HiSeq System was used to sequence the amplified TCR beta libraries as 87-base-pair reads. In the source study's methods: In a later analysis, tens of millions of unique TCR beta chains were counted across the 500 to 700 repertoires, and roughly 9.9 million of these chains were shared by at least two donors. A nearest-neighbor algorithm error-corrected the raw reads and collapsed the reads into unique sequences, merging closely related sequences to remove PCR and sequencing errors. CDR3 sequences were aligned to IMGT reference sequences to assign V, D and J gene segments. Each retained sequence needed at least a six-nucleotide match to both a V gene segment and a J gene segment. Rearrangements were called productive when the CDR3 lacked stop codons and stayed in frame with V and J; all others were non-productive. CDR3 was defined by IMGT convention, running from the second conserved V-encoded cysteine to the conserved J-encoded phenylalanine. The earlier analysis of fewer than 750 of the donors excluded sequences that lacked an unambiguous match to a single V gene segment. In an earlier analysis of some 590 of the donors, a V segment was called functional when productive rearrangements were above 56.7%, and segregating when the standard deviation between donors exceeded 5%. To diagnose cytomegalovirus status from the catalog of TCR beta chain sequences, a statistical classification framework was built. In a later analysis, V and J genes were assigned by comparing TCR nucleotide sequences against IMGT/GENE-DB human TR gene sequences. In a later analysis, CDR3 sequences and most-parsimonious VDJ recombination scenarios were assigned using the TCRdist pipeline. In a later analysis, every TCR beta chain was defined by the combination of its CDR3 amino acid sequence and its V-gene family, and reads without a unique V-gene family were dropped. A later analysis removed 550 to 650 highly shared, low-generation-probability nucleotide sequences to deal with suspected cross-contamination and a sequencing artifact. For each public chain, a later analysis derived a clonal expansion index from normalized ranks of inferred template counts within each repertoire. In a later analysis, generation probabilities were computed with a VDJ recombination model fitted to out-of-frame rearrangements, and the resulting probabilities were checked against IGoR. In a later analysis, hypergeometric tests were used to score TCR-TCR, TCR-HLA and TCR-CMV co-occurrence, with a repertoire-size bias correction applied to TCR pairs. In a later analysis, false discovery rates were estimated by permuting HLA or CMV assignments 20 times. In a later analysis, co-occurring TCRs were grouped with DBSCAN, and TCRdist sequence similarity was added when clustering was performed within HLA-allele-positive subsets. Repertoires with fewer than 30,000 or more than 120,000 public chains, plus five repertoires with anomalous nucleotide sharing, were excluded from co-occurrence clustering. Held by TCRdb, this immuneACCESS table contains in-frame sequences only and omits some clones. Under half of the omission traces to an unresolved V gene where checked; the cause of the rest is unknown. Clone size and V and J calls were adopted from that table, with D and trimming inferred from the DNA. In this sample the table shows around 150,000 clones, 80% to 85% of which occur a single time. Approximately 4% of the sample lies in the top ten.

The sample was PBMCs. This TCR was recovered from a man aged 50-60 years in good health and CMV-seropositive. The rearrangement joined TRBV30 to TRBJ1-1; matching of 6 bases hints at TRBD1 as the D gene. CDR3 reads: CAWSTIRGAFF. The nucleotide sequence reads TGTGCCTGGAGTACTATAAGGGGGGCTTTCTTT.